This T cell receptor beta chain came from a study of blood T cell repertoires in COVID-19. The V gene end was trimmed by 0 bases and the J gene end by 0 bases; junction bases not matched to a gene: 5. CDR1 is SGHTS, CDR2 YDEGEE, per germline. There are 16 residues in the CDR3. Only one count was recorded for this clone. Here immunoSEQ multiplex PCR was the method, and the copy in TCRdb shows in-frame clones only, minus some. Here the sample spans about 210,000 clones, about nine tenths being singletons. Sequenced material: peripheral blood. The rearrangement joins TRBV5-8 to TRBJ1-1; 7 bases agree with TRBD1. The receptor was isolated from a man between 35 and 55 years old with acute or convalescent COVID-19. In nucleotides, the CDR3 is TGTGCCAGCAGCTTGGGTCTGACAGGGTTGAACACTGAAGCTTTCTTT. It translates to CASSLGLTGLNTEAFF. Complete variable domain (other parts from reference TRBV5-8 and TRBJ1-1): EAGVTQSPTHLIKTRGQQATLRCSPISGHTSVYWYQQALGLGLQFLLWYDEGEERNRGNFPPRFSGRQFPNYSSELNVNALELEDSALYLCASSLGLTGLNTEAFFGQGTRLTVV.